This T cell receptor beta chain appears in the sequencing data of a study of CD8 T cells in ankylosing spondylitis. TCRdb re-derived calls from the 5' RACE reads in MiXCR, one entry per CDR3 protein. The sample records 220,000 or so distinct CDR3 sequences, approximately 10% being singletons. Points from the study as a whole: Relatively rare in peripheral blood, disease-linked clones were also CD8+. Within matched ankylosing spondylitis synovial fluid, disease-linked clones were reportedly significantly enriched. Seven to nine highly homologous variants formed a TCR beta motif that appeared characteristic of ankylosing spondylitis blood.

Note on this clonotype: Its cognate antigen is unknown.

This TCR was recovered from a male donor with ankylosing spondylitis or in good health (not recorded which). Sequences were obtained from blood, either unsorted or a sorted T cell fraction (not recorded which).

The DNA of the CDR3 is TGCAGCGCCGAGGGGGACAGGGGCTACAATGAGCAGTTCTTC. Protein product: CSAEGDRGYNEQFF. The genes are TRBV29-1 and TRBJ2-1, with 10 bases fitting TRBD1. The germline gives CDR1 SQVTM, CDR2 ANQGSEA. V lost 7 bases, J lost 3 bases, and 6 bases stayed unmatched. CDR3 length equals 14 residues.